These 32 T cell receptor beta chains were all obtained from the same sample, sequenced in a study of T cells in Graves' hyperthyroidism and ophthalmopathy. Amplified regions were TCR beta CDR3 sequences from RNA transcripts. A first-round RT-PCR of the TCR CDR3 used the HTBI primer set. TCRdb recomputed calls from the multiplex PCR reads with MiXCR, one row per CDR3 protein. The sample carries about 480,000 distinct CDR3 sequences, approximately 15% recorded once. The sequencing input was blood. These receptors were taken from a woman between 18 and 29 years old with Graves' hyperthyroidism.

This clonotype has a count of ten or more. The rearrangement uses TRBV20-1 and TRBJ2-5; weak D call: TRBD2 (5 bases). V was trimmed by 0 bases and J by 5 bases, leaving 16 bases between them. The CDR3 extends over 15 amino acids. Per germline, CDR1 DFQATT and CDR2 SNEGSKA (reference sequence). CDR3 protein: CSARDQLRGLETQYF. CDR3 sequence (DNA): TGCAGTGCTAGAGATCAGCTCCGCGGGTTGGAGACCCAGTACTTC.

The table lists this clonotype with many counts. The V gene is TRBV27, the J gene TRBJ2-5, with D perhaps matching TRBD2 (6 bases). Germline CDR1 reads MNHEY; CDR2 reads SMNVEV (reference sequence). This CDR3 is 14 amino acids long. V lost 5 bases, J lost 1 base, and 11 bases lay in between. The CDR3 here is CASSKRDSQETQYF. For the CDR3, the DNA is TGTGCCAGCAGTAAAAGGGACTCCCAAGAGACCCAGTACTTC.

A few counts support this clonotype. CDR3 in amino acids: CASSILPGTGTYEQYF. CDR3 in DNA: TGTGCCAGTAGTATCCTCCCCGGGACAGGGACGTACGAGCAGTACTTC. This rearrangement joins TRBV19 to TRBJ2-7, with 9 bases lining up with TRBD1. Germline assignment: CDR1 LNHDA and CDR2 SQIVND (reference sequence). The CDR3 is made up of 16 amino acids. Unmatched junction bases numbered 10, after V lost 3 bases and J lost 4 bases.

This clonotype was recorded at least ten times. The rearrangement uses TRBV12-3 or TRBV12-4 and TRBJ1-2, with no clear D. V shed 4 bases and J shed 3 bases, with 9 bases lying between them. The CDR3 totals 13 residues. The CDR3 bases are TGTGCCAGCAGTTCATTGGAGTACTATGGCTACACCTTC. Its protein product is CASSSLEYYGYTF.

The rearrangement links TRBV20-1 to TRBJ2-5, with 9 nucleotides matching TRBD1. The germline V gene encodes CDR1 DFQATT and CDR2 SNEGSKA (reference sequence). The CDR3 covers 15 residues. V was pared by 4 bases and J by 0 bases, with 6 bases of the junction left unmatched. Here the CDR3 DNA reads TGCAGTGCTAAGGGAGGGGACAGGGACCAAGAGACCCAGTACTTC. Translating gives CSAKGGDRDQETQYF.

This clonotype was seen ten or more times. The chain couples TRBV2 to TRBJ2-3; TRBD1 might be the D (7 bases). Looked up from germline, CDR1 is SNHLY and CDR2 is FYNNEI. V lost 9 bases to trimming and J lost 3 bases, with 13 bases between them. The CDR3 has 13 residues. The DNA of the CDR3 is TGTGCCAGTTGCGGGACAGCTACAGATACGCAGTATTTT. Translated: CASCGTATDTQYF.

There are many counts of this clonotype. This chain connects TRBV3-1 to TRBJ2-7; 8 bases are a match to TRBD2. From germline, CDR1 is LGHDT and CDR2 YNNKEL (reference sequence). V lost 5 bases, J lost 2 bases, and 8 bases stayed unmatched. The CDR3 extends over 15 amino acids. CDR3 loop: CASSDVLAATYEQYF. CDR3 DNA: TGTGCCAGCAGCGACGTACTAGCGGCCACCTACGAGCAGTACTTC.

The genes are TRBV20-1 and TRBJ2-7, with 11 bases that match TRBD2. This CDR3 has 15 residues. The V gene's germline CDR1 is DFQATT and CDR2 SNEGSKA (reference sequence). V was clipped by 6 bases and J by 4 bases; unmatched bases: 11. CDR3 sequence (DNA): TGCAGTGCGGAGGGTTCGACTAGCGGGACTTACGAGCAGTACTTC. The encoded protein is CSAEGSTSGTYEQYF.

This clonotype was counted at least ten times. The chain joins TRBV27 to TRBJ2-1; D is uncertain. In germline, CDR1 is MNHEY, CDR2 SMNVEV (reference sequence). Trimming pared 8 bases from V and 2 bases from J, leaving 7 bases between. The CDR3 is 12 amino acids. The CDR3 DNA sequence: TGTGCCAGCGGCGGCACCTACAATGAGCAGTTCTTC. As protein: CASGGTYNEQFF.

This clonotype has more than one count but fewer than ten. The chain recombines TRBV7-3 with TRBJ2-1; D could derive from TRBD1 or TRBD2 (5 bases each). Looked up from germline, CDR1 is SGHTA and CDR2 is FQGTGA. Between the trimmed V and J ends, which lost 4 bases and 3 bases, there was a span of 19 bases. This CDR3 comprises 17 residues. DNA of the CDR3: TGTGCCAGCAGCTCCCCCTCGGGAAACAGGCTCTACAATGAGCAGTTCTTC. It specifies CASSSPSGNRLYNEQFF. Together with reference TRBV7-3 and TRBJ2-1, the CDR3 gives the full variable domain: GAGVSQTPSNKVTEKGKYVELRCDPISGHTALYWYRQSLGQGPEFLIYFQGTGAADDSGLPNDRFFAVRPEGSVSTLKIQRTERGDSAVYLCASSSPSGNRLYNEQFFGPGTRLTVL.

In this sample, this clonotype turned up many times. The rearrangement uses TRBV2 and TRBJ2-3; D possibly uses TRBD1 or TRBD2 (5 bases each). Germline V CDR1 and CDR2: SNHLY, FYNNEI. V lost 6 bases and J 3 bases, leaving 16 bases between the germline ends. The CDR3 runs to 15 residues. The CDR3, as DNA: TGTGCCAGCAGCTCGTGGTTGAGGGGTACAGATACGCAGTATTTT. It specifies CASSSWLRGTDTQYF.

The CDR3 DNA reads TGTGCCAGCAGCCCCGCCCGGGGACAGAACACCGGGGAGCTGTTTTTT. It yields the protein CASSPARGQNTGELFF. The gene calls are TRBV7-7 and TRBJ2-2; maybe TRBD1 (6 bases). CDR1 and CDR2 (germline): SSHAT, FNYEAQ (reference sequence). V lost 5 bases to trimming and J lost 1 base, with 14 bases between them. This CDR3 is built from 16 residues.

In DNA form, the CDR3 reads TGTGCCAGCAGCGTAGCAGGGACAACGGTAAACACCATATATTTT. Encoded protein: CASSVAGTTVNTIYF. The J gene is TRBJ1-3, the V gene TRBV9, with D possibly TRBD1 on 6 matching bases. V was cut by 0 bases and J by 6 bases, with 13 bases left in between. CDR3 length: 15 residues. Per germline, CDR1 SGDLS and CDR2 YYNGEE.

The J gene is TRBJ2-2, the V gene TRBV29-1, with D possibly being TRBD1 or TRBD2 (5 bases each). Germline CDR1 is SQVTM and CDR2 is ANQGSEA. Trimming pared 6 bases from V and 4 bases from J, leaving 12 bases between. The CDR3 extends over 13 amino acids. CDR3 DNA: TGCAGCGTGGCCGGGGCGGGCACCGGGGAGCTGTTTTTT. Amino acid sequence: CSVAGAGTGELFF.

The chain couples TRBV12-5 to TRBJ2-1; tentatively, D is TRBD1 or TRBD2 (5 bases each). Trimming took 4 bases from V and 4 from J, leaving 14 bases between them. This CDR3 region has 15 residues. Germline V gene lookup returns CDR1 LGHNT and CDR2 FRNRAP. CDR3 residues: CASGYPGPGYNEQFF. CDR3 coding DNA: TGTGCTAGTGGTTATCCGGGGCCTGGATACAATGAGCAGTTCTTC.

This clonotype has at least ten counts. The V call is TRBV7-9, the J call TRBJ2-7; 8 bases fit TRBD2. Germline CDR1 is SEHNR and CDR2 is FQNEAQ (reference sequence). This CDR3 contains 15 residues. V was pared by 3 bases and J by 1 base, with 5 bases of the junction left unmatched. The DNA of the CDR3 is TGTGCCAGCAGCTTTACTAGCGGAGTATCCTACGAGCAGTACTTC. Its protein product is CASSFTSGVSYEQYF.

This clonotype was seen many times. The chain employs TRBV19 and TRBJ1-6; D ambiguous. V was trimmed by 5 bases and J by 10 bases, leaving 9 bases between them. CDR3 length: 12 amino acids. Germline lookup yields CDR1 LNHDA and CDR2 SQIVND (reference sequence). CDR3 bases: TGTGCCAGTAGTTTCGAACGATCACCCCTCCACTTT. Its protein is CASSFERSPLHF.

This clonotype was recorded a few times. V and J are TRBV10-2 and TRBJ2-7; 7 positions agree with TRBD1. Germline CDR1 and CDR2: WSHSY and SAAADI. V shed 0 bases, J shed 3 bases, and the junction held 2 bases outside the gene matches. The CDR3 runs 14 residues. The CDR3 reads CASSESRGLYEQYV. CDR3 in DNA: TGCGCCAGCAGTGAGTCTAGGGGGCTCTACGAGCAGTACGTC.

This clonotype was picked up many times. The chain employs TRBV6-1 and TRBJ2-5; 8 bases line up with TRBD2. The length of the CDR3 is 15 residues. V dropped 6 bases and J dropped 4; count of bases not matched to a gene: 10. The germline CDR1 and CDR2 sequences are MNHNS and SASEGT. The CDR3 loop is CASSPGGGGRETQYF. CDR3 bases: TGTGCCAGCAGCCCCGGGGGGGGCGGAAGAGAGACCCAGTACTTC.

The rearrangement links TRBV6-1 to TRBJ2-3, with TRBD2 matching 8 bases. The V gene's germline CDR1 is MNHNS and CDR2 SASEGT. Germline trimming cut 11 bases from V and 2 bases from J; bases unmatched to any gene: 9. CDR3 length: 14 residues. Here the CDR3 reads CASRGGRTTDTQYF. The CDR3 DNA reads TGTGCCTCCAGGGGCGGGAGGACCACAGATACGCAGTATTTT.

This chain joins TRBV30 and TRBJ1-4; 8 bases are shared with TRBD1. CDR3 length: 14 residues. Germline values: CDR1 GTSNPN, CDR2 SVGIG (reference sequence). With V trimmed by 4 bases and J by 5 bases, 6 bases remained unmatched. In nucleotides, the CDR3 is TGTGCCTGGACAGGGGGCTCGTTCAATGAAAAACTGTTTTTT. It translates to CAWTGGSFNEKLFF.

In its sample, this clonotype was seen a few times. CDR3 DNA: TGCGCCAGCAGCCAAGACGCATGGCAGGTTGGAGAGACCCAGTACTTC. The encoded protein is CASSQDAWQVGETQYF. V gene TRBV4-1 combines with J gene TRBJ2-5; D gene uncertain. The CDR3 is 16 amino acids. The germline V gene encodes CDR1 MGHRA and CDR2 YSYEKL. The V end lost 0 bases, the J end lost 4 bases, and 15 bases lay between the germline ends.

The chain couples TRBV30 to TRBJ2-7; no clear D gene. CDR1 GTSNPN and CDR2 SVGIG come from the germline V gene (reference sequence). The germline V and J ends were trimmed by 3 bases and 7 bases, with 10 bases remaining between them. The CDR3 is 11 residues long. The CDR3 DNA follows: TGTGCCTGGAGCACCCGCCTGGAGCAGTACTTC. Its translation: CAWSTRLEQYF.

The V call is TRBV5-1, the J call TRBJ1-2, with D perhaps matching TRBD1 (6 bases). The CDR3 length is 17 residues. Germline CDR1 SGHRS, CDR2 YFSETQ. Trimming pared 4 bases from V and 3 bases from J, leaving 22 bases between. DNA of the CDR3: TGCGCCAGCAGCATAGCATACTATCCGGGACAACACTATGGCTACACCTTC. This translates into CASSIAYYPGQHYGYTF. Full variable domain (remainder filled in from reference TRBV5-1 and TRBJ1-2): KAGVTQTPRYLIKTRGQQVTLSCSPISGHRSVSWYQQTPGQGLQFLFEYFSETQRNKGNFPGRFSGRQFSNSRSEMNVSTLELGDSALYLCASSIAYYPGQHYGYTFGSGTRLTVV.

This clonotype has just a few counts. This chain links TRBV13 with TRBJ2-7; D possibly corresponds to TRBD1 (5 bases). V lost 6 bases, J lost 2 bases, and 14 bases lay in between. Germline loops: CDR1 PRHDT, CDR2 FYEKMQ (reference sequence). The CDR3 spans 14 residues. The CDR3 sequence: CASRLTGVPYEQYF. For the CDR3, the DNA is TGTGCCAGCAGACTAACAGGTGTTCCCTACGAGCAGTACTTC.

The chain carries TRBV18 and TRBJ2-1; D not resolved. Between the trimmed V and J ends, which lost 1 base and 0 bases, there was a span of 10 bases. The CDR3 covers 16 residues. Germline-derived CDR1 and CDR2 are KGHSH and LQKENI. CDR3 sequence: CASSPQARRSYNEQFF. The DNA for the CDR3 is TGTGCCAGCTCACCACAGGCGCGACGCTCCTACAATGAGCAGTTCTTC.

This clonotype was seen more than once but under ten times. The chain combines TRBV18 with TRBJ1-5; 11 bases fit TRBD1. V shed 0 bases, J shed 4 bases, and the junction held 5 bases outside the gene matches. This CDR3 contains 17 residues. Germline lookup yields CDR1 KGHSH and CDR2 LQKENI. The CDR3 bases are TGTGCCAGCTCACCACCGGGACAGGGGGGAGCGAATCAGCCCCAGCATTTT. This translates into CASSPPGQGGANQPQHF.

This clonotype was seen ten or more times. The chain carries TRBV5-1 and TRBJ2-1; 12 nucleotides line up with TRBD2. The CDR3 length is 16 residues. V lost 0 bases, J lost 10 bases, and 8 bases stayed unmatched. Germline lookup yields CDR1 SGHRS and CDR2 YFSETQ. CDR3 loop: CASSLGASGRVQEQFF. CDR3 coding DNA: TGCGCCAGCAGCTTGGGGGCTAGCGGGAGGGTGCAGGAGCAGTTCTTC.

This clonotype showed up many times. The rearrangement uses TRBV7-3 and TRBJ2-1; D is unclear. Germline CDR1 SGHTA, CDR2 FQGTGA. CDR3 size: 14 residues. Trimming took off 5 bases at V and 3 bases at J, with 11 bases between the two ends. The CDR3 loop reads CASSPQDRYNEQFF. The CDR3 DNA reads TGTGCCAGCAGCCCTCAGGACCGCTACAATGAGCAGTTCTTC.

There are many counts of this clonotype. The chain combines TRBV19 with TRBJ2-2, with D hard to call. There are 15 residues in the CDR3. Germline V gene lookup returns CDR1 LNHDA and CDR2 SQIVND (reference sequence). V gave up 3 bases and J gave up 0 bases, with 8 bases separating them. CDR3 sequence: CASSIMAANTGELFF. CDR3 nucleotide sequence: TGTGCCAGTAGTATCATGGCAGCGAACACCGGGGAGCTGTTTTTT. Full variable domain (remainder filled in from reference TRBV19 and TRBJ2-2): DGGITQSPKYLFRKEGQNVTLSCEQNLNHDAMYWYRQDPGQGLRLIYYSQIVNDFQKGDIAEGYSVSREKKESFPLTVTSAQKNPTAFYLCASSIMAANTGELFFGEGSRLTVL.

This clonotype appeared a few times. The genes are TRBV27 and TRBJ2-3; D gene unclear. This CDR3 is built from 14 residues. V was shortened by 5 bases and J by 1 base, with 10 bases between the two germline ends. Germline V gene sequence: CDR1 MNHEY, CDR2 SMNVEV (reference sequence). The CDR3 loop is CASSLPARTDTQYF. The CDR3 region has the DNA TGTGCCAGCAGTCTCCCAGCCCGCACAGATACGCAGTATTTT.

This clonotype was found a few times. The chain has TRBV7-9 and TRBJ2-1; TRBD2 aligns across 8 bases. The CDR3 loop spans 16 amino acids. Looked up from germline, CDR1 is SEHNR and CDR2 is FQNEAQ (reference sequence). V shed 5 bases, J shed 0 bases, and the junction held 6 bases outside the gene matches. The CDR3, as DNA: TGTGCCAGCAGCCAGACTAGCGCTGGCTCCTACAATGAGCAGTTCTTC. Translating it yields CASSQTSAGSYNEQFF.